One and the same sample provided the 14 T cell receptor beta chains below, sequenced in a study of cytomegalovirus exposure and HLA in healthy donors. The PCR ran on 60 Vbeta and 13 Jbeta primers. Here immunoSEQ multiplex PCR was the method, and the copy in TCRdb shows in-frame clones only, minus some. The sample holds about 94,000 clones, 78% seen once. The sequencing sample was made of PBMCs. The receptors were sampled from a woman aged 60-70 years in good health and CMV-seronegative.

This sequence joins TRBV25-1 and TRBJ1-4, with TRBD1 matching 10 bases. This CDR3 region has 16 residues. Per the germline V gene, CDR1 is MGHDK and CDR2 is SYGVNS. Germline trimming cut 4 bases from V and 5 bases from J; bases unmatched to any gene: 7. The CDR3 region is CASSGDRGWRNEKLFF. The CDR3 bases are TGTGCCAGCAGTGGGGACAGGGGATGGAGGAATGAAAAACTGTTTTTT.

The chain uses TRBV4-1 and TRBJ1-5; D uncertain. The V end was cut by 0 bases, the J end by 4 bases, with 7 bases between. The CDR3 length is 14 residues. Germline CDR1 reads MGHRA; CDR2 reads YSYEKL. The CDR3, as DNA: TGCGCCAGCAGCCAAGATTATGCGAATCAGCCCCAGCATTTT. Amino acids: CASSQDYANQPQHF.

The chain has TRBV6-6 and TRBJ2-1; TRBD2 agrees at 12 bases. The CDR3 contains 16 residues. Losses at the gene ends were 7 bases for V and 4 bases for J; bases not matched to a gene: 8. CDR1 and CDR2 (germline): MNHNY, SVGAGI (reference sequence). CDR3 DNA sequence: TGTGCCAGCATGGTCCTAGCGGGGGGGGCGTACAATGAGCAGTTCTTC. Translating gives CASMVLAGGAYNEQFF.

This clone has just a few counts. The V call is TRBV9, the J call TRBJ2-6; 7 nucleotides align to TRBD1. The CDR3 spans 18 residues. CDR1 and CDR2 from the germline V gene are SGDLS and YYNGEE. Trimming at V came to 3 bases and at J to 0 bases, leaving 9 bases not matched to a gene. Here the CDR3 reads CASSARGSASSGANVLTF. CDR3 DNA: TGTGCCAGCAGCGCCAGGGGGTCAGCGAGCTCTGGGGCCAACGTCCTGACTTTC.

V gene TRBV4-3 combines with J gene TRBJ1-1; D not certain. In germline, CDR1 is LGHNA, CDR2 YSLEER. V was trimmed by 0 bases and J by 5 bases, leaving 13 bases between them. The CDR3 runs 15 residues. CDR3 sequence reads: CASSQDLGPETEAFF. CDR3 in DNA: TGCGCCAGCAGCCAAGATCTAGGTCCGGAGACTGAAGCTTTCTTT.

The V gene is TRBV4-3, the J gene TRBJ1-5; D perhaps matches TRBD1 (5 bases). The CDR3 sequence is 15 residues long. The V end was cut by 3 bases, the J end by 7 bases, with 16 bases between. From germline, CDR1 is LGHNA and CDR2 YSLEER. As DNA, the CDR3 is TGCGCCAGCAGCCAGGCGGCTGGGCGGGGGCAGCCCCAGCATTTT. Protein: CASSQAAGRGQPQHF.

V is TRBV11-2 and J is TRBJ2-1; 13 nucleotides line up with TRBD2. V was clipped by 5 bases and J by 8 bases; unmatched bases: 12. This CDR3 region has 17 residues. CDR1 SGHAT and CDR2 FQNNGV come from the germline V gene. CDR3 region: CASSRGSGTSGNDEQFF. CDR3 in DNA: TGTGCCAGCAGCAGAGGAAGCGGGACTAGCGGGAACGATGAGCAGTTCTTC.

The CDR3: CASSSGQGVGQPQHF. CDR3 bases: TGTGCCAGCAGTTCGGGACAGGGGGTCGGTCAGCCCCAGCATTTT. The rearrangement links TRBV6-6 to TRBJ1-5, with 11 bases aligning to TRBD1. Looked up from germline, CDR1 is MNHNY and CDR2 is SVGAGI (reference sequence). The CDR3 totals 15 residues. V shed 4 bases and J 6 bases; nucleotides not matched to a gene: 5.

This chain connects TRBV29-1 to TRBJ1-2, with no clear D. The germline V gene encodes CDR1 SQVTM and CDR2 ANQGSEA. The CDR3 has 12 amino acids. Trimming removed 4 bases from V and 5 bases from J, with 11 bases in between. The CDR3 here is CSVGGRRYGYTF. As DNA, the CDR3 is TGCAGCGTTGGCGGGCGCCGTTATGGCTACACCTTC.

This chain uses TRBV5-4 with TRBJ1-1; 8 nucleotides line up with TRBD1. The ends lost 4 bases at V and 0 bases at J; junction bases unmatched: 8. This CDR3 contains 16 residues. The germline CDR1 and CDR2 sequences are SGHNT and YYREEE (reference sequence). Here the CDR3 DNA reads TGTGCCAGCAGCCCCCCTCGGACAGGGATGAACACTGAAGCTTTCTTT. Translation gives CASSPPRTGMNTEAFF.

The V gene is TRBV4-3, the J gene TRBJ1-4; D gene unclear. Germline CDR1 LGHNA, CDR2 YSLEER. The CDR3 has 16 residues. Trimming removed 2 bases at V and 0 bases at J, with 10 bases between. Here the CDR3 reads CASSQSAGATNEKLFF. CDR3 bases: TGCGCCAGCAGCCAATCCGCAGGTGCAACTAATGAAAAACTGTTTTTT.

The chain recombines TRBV5-6 with TRBJ2-7; 8 bases are a match to TRBD1. This CDR3 comprises 14 residues. The V and J ends lost 3 bases and 2 bases, in that order; junction bases with no gene match: 4. Per germline, CDR1 SGHDT and CDR2 YYEEEE. The CDR3 nucleotides are TGTGCCAGCAGCTCGGACAGGGATCCCTACGAGCAGTACTTC. Encoded protein: CASSSDRDPYEQYF.

This clone was detected once. The chain recombines TRBV6-5 with TRBJ2-7; TRBD1 agrees at 9 bases. The junction had 12 bases not matched to a gene; V was cut back by 6 bases and J by 9 bases. In germline, CDR1 is MNHEY, CDR2 SVGAGI. CDR3 length: 14 amino acids. The CDR3 nucleotides are TGTGCCAGCAGGTCATGGGACAGGGCTACTGGGCAGTACTTC. The encoded protein is CASRSWDRATGQYF.

The chain is built from TRBV5-6 and TRBJ2-3, with 10 bases that match TRBD2. This CDR3 spans 18 amino acids. Germline-derived CDR1 and CDR2 are SGHDT and YYEEEE. V gave up 4 bases and J gave up 2 bases; unmatched junction bases: 13. The CDR3 loop is CASSPPLWTSGHTDTQYF. CDR3 sequence (DNA): TGTGCCAGCAGCCCACCCCTCTGGACTAGCGGACACACAGATACGCAGTATTTT.